One sample yielded the 27 T cell receptor beta chains listed below, sequenced in a study of technical replicates of blood from a handful of donors (dated by TCRdb to about 2017). Library preparation employed the immunoSEQ multiplex PCR assay. This immuneACCESS table, as held by TCRdb, lists in-frame sequences with V and J called but not all clones. Of the missing ones, under half trace to an unresolved V gene in checked studies; the others have no known cause. Present in this sample are 65,000 to 95,000 clones, roughly 94% of which were seen just once. 0.39% of the sample lies in the top ten. The sequenced sample consisted of T cells isolated from PBMCs. Receptors originate from a human donor in good health.

The chain links TRBV7-8 to TRBJ1-1; D is perhaps TRBD1 (6 bases). The germline gives CDR1 SGHVS, CDR2 FQNEAQ. V was trimmed by 5 bases and J by 2 bases, leaving 15 bases between them. The CDR3 runs 15 residues. CDR3 DNA sequence: TGTGCCAGCAGCGTAGACAGGTCGTATAACACTGAAGCTTTCTTT. Its translation is CASSVDRSYNTEAFF.

This chain connects TRBV19 to TRBJ1-5; 7 bases match TRBD1. The CDR3 runs to 15 residues. V lost 6 bases and J lost 4; bases outside the gene matches: 9. From germline, CDR1 is LNHDA and CDR2 SQIVND (reference sequence). In DNA, the CDR3 is TGTGCCAGTAGCCACCAGGGACAGATTAATCAGCCCCAGCATTTT. This encodes CASSHQGQINQPQHF.

J is TRBJ2-2 and V is TRBV15; the D is unclear. CDR3 length equals 13 residues. Germline V lookup: CDR1 LNHNV, CDR2 YYDKDF (reference sequence). Trimming shortened V by 0 bases and J by 7 bases, and 6 bases separated the two germline ends. CDR3 sequence reads: CATSRDAVGELFF. CDR3 sequence (DNA): TGTGCCACCAGCAGAGATGCAGTCGGGGAGCTGTTTTTT. Full variable domain (missing parts from reference TRBV15 and TRBJ2-2): DAMVIQNPRYQVTQFGKPVTLSCSQTLNHNVMYWYQQKSSQAPKLLFHYYDKDFNNEADTPDNFQSRRPNTSFCFLDIRSPGLGDTAMYLCATSRDAVGELFFGEGSRLTVL.

The rearrangement joins TRBV27 to TRBJ2-5, with D tentatively TRBD2 (5 bases). Germline values: CDR1 MNHEY, CDR2 SMNVEV (reference sequence). Trimming shortened V by 3 bases and J by 2 bases, and 10 bases separated the two germline ends. This CDR3 has 14 residues. This CDR3 reads CASSFLRGQETQYF. CDR3 nucleotides: TGTGCCAGCAGTTTCTTGAGAGGGCAAGAGACCCAGTACTTC.

The chain joins TRBV21-1 to TRBJ2-2; TRBD2 is taken as the D call from the table, unchecked against the DNA. TRBV21-1 is a pseudogene. The CDR3 contains 15 residues. The DNA of the CDR3 is TGTGCCAGCAGTCTCGTGGGGGGGCAAGGCGGGGAGCTGTTTTTT. As protein: CASSLVGGQGGELFF.

The rearrangement links TRBV27 to TRBJ1-1; 9 nucleotides agree with TRBD1. The length of the CDR3 is 17 residues. Germline V gene lookup returns CDR1 MNHEY and CDR2 SMNVEV (reference sequence). Trimming took 5 bases from V and 7 from J; bases not matched to a gene: 17. The CDR3 nucleotides are TGTGCCAGCAGTCTGGAACCTTACAGGGGGCCATTATTTGAAGCTTTCTTT. The encoded protein is CASSLEPYRGPLFEAFF.

The chain is built from TRBV28 and TRBJ2-3, with 10 bases aligning to TRBD2. Germline CDR1 and CDR2: MDHEN and SYDVKM. The CDR3 totals 19 residues. V dropped 2 bases and J dropped 6; count of bases not matched to a gene: 17. The CDR3 nucleotides read TGTGCCAGCAGTTTAGCGGCAGTACTAGCGGGAAGGGTTGCGGATACGCAGTATTTT. As protein: CASSLAAVLAGRVADTQYF.

This rearrangement joins TRBV7-9 to TRBJ1-1; no clear D gene. Germline CDR1 SEHNR, CDR2 FQNEAQ (reference sequence). The V and J ends lost 5 bases and 1 base respectively, with 17 bases between them. The CDR3 runs 16 residues. CDR3 nucleotides: TGTGCCAGCAGCCACCAACCGGACGGAGGGAACACTGAAGCTTTCTTT. It is translated as CASSHQPDGGNTEAFF.

V usage is TRBV12-5 and J usage is TRBJ1-2; maybe TRBD1 (6 bases). Trimming left V 7 bases short and J 0 bases short, with 18 bases between. This CDR3 comprises 16 residues. Germline CDR1 LGHNT, CDR2 FRNRAP. CDR3 in DNA: TGTGCTAGTGCTTTAGTGACAGGACGTACTAACTATGGCTACACCTTC. This translates into CASALVTGRTNYGYTF.

The chain uses TRBV6-5 and TRBJ1-1, with D tentatively TRBD1 (6 bases). In germline, CDR1 is MNHEY, CDR2 SVGAGI. The CDR3 has 12 residues. The V gene lost 6 bases and the J gene lost 4 bases, with 9 bases spanning the gap. The CDR3 protein is CASSRGRTEAFF. The CDR3 DNA sequence: TGTGCCAGCAGCAGGGGCCGCACTGAAGCTTTCTTT.

The V gene is TRBV19, the J gene TRBJ2-7; 10 nucleotides align to TRBD1. The germline V gene has CDR1 LNHDA and CDR2 SQIVND (reference sequence). CDR3 length: 14 residues. V gave up 3 bases and J gave up 4 bases; unmatched junction bases: 3. This CDR3 is CASSMTGGAYEQYF. CDR3 nucleotide sequence: TGTGCCAGTAGTATGACAGGGGGCGCGTACGAGCAGTACTTC.

V gene TRBV9 combines with J gene TRBJ2-6, with D perhaps TRBD2 (6 bases). Trimming cost V 7 bases and J 0 bases, with 14 bases left between them. Germline lookup yields CDR1 SGDLS and CDR2 YYNGEE. The CDR3 is made up of 16 amino acids. CDR3: CASDLRGSSGANVLTF. DNA of the CDR3: TGTGCCAGCGATCTCCGGGGGAGCTCTGGGGCCAACGTCCTGACTTTC.

The CDR3 spells CASSYQGVNYGYTF. CDR3 DNA: TGTGCCAGCAGTTACCAAGGGGTGAACTATGGCTACACCTTC. V usage is TRBV6-5 and J usage is TRBJ1-2; tentative D call: TRBD1 (5 bases). This CDR3 region has 14 residues. Germline V gene lookup returns CDR1 MNHEY and CDR2 SVGAGI. V lost 2 bases, J lost 2 bases, and 9 bases lay in between.

The chain joins TRBV4-2 to TRBJ2-3; D is unclear. The CDR3 consists of 15 residues. V lost 1 base, J lost 2 bases, and 10 bases lay in between. Germline-derived CDR1 and CDR2 are LGHNA and YNFKEQ. The DNA of the CDR3 is TGTGCCAGCAGCCAAGTATCCCGACTCACAGATACGCAGTATTTT. Amino acids: CASSQVSRLTDTQYF.

The chain combines TRBV28 with TRBJ1-5; 8 nucleotides line up with TRBD1. The germline V gene encodes CDR1 MDHEN and CDR2 SYDVKM. J lost 5 bases, V lost 7 bases, and 1 base had no gene match. The CDR3 consists of 12 residues. The CDR3 region is CASNRGYQPQHF. The CDR3 nucleotides read TGTGCCAGCAACAGGGGGTATCAGCCCCAGCATTTT.

The genes are TRBV6-4 and TRBJ1-2; 7 nucleotides match TRBD1. This CDR3 has 13 residues. The germline gives CDR1 MRHNA, CDR2 SNTAGT. V lost 2 bases and J lost 6; bases outside the gene matches: 3. The CDR3 reads CASSDDRVHGYTF. As DNA, the CDR3 is TGTGCCAGCAGTGACGACAGGGTTCATGGCTACACCTTC.

The chain couples TRBV14 to TRBJ2-5, with 7 positions matching TRBD2. With 1 base clipped from V and 2 bases from J, the junction kept 4 bases outside the gene matches. The germline CDR1 and CDR2 sequences are SGHDN and FVKESK. The CDR3 is 15 residues long. In DNA, the CDR3 is TGTGCCAGCAGCCAAGTTTCGGGGGGACAAGAGACCCAGTACTTC. Amino acid sequence: CASSQVSGGQETQYF.

The J gene is TRBJ2-1, the V gene TRBV19; 11 nucleotides match TRBD2. Germline CDR1 LNHDA, CDR2 SQIVND (reference sequence). The V segment lost 1 base and the J segment 9 bases; nucleotides outside the gene matches: 8. The CDR3 sequence is 16 residues long. The CDR3 sequence: CASSIGGSGRGVEQFF. CDR3 nucleotide sequence: TGTGCCAGTAGTATAGGAGGTAGCGGGAGGGGGGTTGAGCAGTTCTTC. The full variable domain, with the rest looked up from reference TRBV19 and TRBJ2-1, is DGGITQSPKYLFRKEGQNVTLSCEQNLNHDAMYWYRQDPGQGLRLIYYSQIVNDFQKGDIAEGYSVSREKKESFPLTVTSAQKNPTAFYLCASSIGGSGRGVEQFFGPGTRLTVL.

The CDR3 protein is CASSEVQGPYEQYF. For the CDR3, the DNA is TGTGCCAGCAGTGAAGTTCAGGGGCCCTACGAGCAGTACTTC. The V gene is TRBV25-1, the J gene TRBJ2-7; D may be TRBD1 (6 bases). Trimming left V 2 bases short and J 2 bases short, with 10 bases between. CDR1 and CDR2 (germline): MGHDK, SYGVNS. The CDR3 sequence is 14 residues long.

This chain connects TRBV15 to TRBJ1-2; 8 bases agree with TRBD1. The CDR3 is 12 residues long. The V segment lost 3 bases and the J segment 12 bases; nucleotides outside the gene matches: 6. Germline lookup yields CDR1 LNHNV and CDR2 YYDKDF (reference sequence). CDR3 DNA sequence: TGTGCCACCAGCAGTCAGGACAGGGAGAACACCTTC. Amino acids: CATSSQDRENTF.

This chain connects TRBV2 to TRBJ2-7, with TRBD2 identical over 7 bases. Germline CDR1 SNHLY, CDR2 FYNNEI. J lost 5 bases, V lost 1 base, and 5 bases had no gene match. This CDR3 has 14 amino acids. The CDR3 sequence is CASSEGREYNEQYF. CDR3 nucleotides: TGTGCCAGCAGTGAAGGGCGGGAGTACAACGAGCAGTACTTC.

The CDR3 reads CASSRDTNYGYTF. The CDR3 nucleotides are TGTGCCAGCAGCCGGGACACTAACTATGGCTACACCTTC. The chain couples TRBV27 to TRBJ1-2; tentatively, D is TRBD1 (6 bases). Germline V gene data show CDR1 as MNHEY and CDR2 as SMNVEV (reference sequence). Trimming removed 6 bases at V and 0 bases at J, with 8 bases between. CDR3 length: 13 residues.

The V call is TRBV14, the J call TRBJ2-7; the D gene is possibly TRBD2 (5 bases). V lost 0 bases, J lost 3 bases, and 18 bases lay in between. Germline V gives CDR1 SGHDN, CDR2 FVKESK. This CDR3 spans 17 amino acids. CDR3 nucleotide sequence: TGTGCCAGCAGCCAAGATTATGAGCGGAGGAGAGTCTACGAGCAGTACTTC. This sequence encodes CASSQDYERRRVYEQYF. Full variable domain (missing parts from reference TRBV14 and TRBJ2-7): EAGVTQFPSHSVIEKGQTVTLRCDPISGHDNLYWYRRVMGKEIKFLLHFVKESKQDESGMPNNRFLAERTGGTYSTLKVQPAELEDSGVYFCASSQDYERRRVYEQYFGPGTRLTVT.

The chain uses TRBV30 and TRBJ2-1; 11 bases are shared with TRBD2. Germline assignment: CDR1 GTSNPN and CDR2 SVGIG (reference sequence). V lost 6 bases, J lost 10 bases, and 2 bases stayed unmatched. The CDR3 has 11 residues. The DNA for the CDR3 is TGTGCCTGTTTAGCGGGAGGGGAGCAGTTCTTC. This codes for CACLAGGEQFF.

This clone was counted between two and nine times. The V gene is TRBV4-1, the J gene TRBJ2-7, with a tentative D call TRBD1 (5 bases). The ends were cut back, 2 bases at V and 0 bases at J, with 11 bases in the middle. CDR1 is MGHRA and CDR2 is YSYEKL in the germline V gene. This CDR3 is 15 amino acids long. CDR3 residues: CASSQRQGGSYEQYF. The CDR3 nucleotides read TGCGCCAGCAGCCAACGCCAGGGCGGCTCCTACGAGCAGTACTTC.

V usage is TRBV7-3 and J usage is TRBJ2-2; D remains unclear. The CDR3 consists of 12 residues. CDR1 and CDR2 (germline): SGHTA, FQGTGA. V was cut by 4 bases and J by 4 bases, with 4 bases left in between. CDR3 loop: CASSSSTGELFF. As DNA, the CDR3 is TGTGCCAGCAGCTCCTCCACCGGGGAGCTGTTTTTT.

The rearrangement uses TRBV9 and TRBJ1-2, with D possibly being TRBD1 (5 bases). This CDR3 contains 15 residues. The V end was cut by 0 bases, the J end by 9 bases, with 18 bases between. Germline V gene data show CDR1 as SGDLS and CDR2 as YYNGEE. As DNA, the CDR3 is TGTGCCAGCAGCGTAGACGGCCTGGAAGGGGCTAGCTACACCTTC. As protein: CASSVDGLEGASYTF.